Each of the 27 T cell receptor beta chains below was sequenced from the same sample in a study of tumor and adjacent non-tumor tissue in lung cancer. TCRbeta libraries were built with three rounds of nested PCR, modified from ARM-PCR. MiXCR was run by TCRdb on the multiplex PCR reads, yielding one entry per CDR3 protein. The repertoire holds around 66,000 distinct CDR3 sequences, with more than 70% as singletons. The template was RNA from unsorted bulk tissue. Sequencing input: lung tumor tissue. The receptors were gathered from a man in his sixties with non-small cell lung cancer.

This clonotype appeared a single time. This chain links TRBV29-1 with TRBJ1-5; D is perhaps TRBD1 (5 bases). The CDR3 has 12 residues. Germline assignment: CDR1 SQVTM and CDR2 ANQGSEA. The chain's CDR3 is CRVSQGQQPQHF. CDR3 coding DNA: TGCAGGGTTAGCCAGGGCCAACAGCCCCAGCATTTT.

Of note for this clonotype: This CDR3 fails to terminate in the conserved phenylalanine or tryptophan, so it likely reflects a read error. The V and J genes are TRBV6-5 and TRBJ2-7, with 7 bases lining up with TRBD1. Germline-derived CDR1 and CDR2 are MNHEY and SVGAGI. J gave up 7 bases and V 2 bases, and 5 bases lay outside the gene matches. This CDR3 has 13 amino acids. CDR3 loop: CASSYSRDSEQYL. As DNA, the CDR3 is TGTGCCAGCAGTTACAGCCGGGACAGTGAGCAGTACCTC.

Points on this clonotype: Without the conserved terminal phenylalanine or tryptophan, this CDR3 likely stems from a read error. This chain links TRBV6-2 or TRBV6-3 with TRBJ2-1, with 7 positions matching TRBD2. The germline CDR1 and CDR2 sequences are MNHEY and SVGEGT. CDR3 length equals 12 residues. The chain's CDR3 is CTSSQTSVEQFI. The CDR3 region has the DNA TGTACCAGCAGCCAAACTAGCGTTGAGCAGTTCATC.

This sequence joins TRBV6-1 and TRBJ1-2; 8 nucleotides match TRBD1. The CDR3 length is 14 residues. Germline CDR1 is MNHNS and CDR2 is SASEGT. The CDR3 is CPNSASGGIYGYTF. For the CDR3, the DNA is TGTCCCAACAGTGCATCAGGGGGCATCTATGGCTACACCTTC.

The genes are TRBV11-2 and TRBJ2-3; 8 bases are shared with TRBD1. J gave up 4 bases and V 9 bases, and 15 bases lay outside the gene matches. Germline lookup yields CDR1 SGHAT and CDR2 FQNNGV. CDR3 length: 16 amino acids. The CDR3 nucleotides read TGTGCCAGAAGCATGCAGGGGGCGCAGGTGCCAGATACGCAGTATTTT. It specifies CARSMQGAQVPDTQYF.

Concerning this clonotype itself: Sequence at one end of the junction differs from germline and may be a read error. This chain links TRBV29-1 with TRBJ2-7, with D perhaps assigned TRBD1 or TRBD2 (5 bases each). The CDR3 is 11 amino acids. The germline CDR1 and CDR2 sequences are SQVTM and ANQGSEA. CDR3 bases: TGCTGCGTTCGAGGGGACGACGAGCAGTACTTC. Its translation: CCVRGDDEQYF.

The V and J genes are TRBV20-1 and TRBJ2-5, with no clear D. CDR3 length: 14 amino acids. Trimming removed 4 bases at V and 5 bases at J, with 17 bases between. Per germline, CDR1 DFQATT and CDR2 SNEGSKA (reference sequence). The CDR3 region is CSANVGDEAETQYF. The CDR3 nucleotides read TGCAGTGCTAACGTCGGTGACGAAGCGGAGACCCAGTACTTC.

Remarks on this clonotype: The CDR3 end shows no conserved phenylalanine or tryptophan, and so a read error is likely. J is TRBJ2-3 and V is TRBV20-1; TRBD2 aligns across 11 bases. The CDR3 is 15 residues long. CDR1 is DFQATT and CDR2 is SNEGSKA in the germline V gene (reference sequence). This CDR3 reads CNGRTSGLSTDTQYS. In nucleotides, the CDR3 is TGCAATGGTCGGACTAGCGGGCTCAGCACAGATACGCAGTATTCT.

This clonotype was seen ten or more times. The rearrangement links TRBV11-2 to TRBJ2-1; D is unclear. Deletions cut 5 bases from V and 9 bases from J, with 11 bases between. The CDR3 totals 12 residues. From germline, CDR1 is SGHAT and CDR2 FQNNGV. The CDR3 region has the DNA TGTGCCAGCAGCCGGACGTTCGGTGAGCAGTTCTTC. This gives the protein CASSRTFGEQFF.

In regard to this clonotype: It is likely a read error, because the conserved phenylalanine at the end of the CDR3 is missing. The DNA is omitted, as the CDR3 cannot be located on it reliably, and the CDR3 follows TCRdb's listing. The CDR3 here is CSARDRPDELYS. The genes are TRBV20-1 and TRBJ2-7. Germline assignment: CDR1 DFQATT and CDR2 SNEGSKA (reference sequence). The CDR3 sequence runs 12 residues, both termini included.

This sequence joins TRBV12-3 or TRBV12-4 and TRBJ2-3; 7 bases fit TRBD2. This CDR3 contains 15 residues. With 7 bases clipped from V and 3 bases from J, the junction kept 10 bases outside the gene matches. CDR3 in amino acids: CASNSPGEGTDTQYF. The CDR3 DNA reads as TGTGCCAGCAACTCCCCGGGGGAGGGGACAGATACGCAGTATTTT.

Here the CDR3 reads CANREAPMNEQFF. DNA for the CDR3: TGTGCCAACAGAGAGGCCCCCATGAATGAGCAGTTCTTC. The chain recombines TRBV5-4 with TRBJ2-1; no definite D call. Germline V gene sequence: CDR1 SGHNT, CDR2 YYREEE (reference sequence). CDR3 length: 13 residues. V gave up 9 bases and J gave up 7 bases, with 17 bases separating them.

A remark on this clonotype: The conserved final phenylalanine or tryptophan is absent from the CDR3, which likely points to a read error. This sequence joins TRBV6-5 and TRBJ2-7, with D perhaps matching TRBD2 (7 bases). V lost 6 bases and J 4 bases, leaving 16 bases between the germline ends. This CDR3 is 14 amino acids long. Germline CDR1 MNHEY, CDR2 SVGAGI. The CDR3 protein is CASRDTGGGYEQYI. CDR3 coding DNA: TGTGCCAGCAGAGATACGGGGGGCGGGTACGAGCAGTACATC.

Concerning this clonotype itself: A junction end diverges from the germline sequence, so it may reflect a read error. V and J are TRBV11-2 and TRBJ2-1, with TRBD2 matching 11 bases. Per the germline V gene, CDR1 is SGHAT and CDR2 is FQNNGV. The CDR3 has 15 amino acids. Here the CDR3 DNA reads TGTGCTAGCAGCTTAGAGACTAGCGGGATCAATGAGCAGTTCTTC. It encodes CASSLETSGINEQFF.

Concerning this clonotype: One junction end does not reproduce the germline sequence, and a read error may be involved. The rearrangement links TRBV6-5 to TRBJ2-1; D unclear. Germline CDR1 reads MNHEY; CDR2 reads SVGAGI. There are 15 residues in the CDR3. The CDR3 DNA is TGCGCCAGCAGTTACGCGAGCTGGATTCACTATGAGCAGTTCTTC. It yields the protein CASSYASWIHYEQFF.

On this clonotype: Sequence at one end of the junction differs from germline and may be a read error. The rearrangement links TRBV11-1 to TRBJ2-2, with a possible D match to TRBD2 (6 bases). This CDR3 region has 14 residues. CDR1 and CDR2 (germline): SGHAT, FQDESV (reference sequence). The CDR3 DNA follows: TGTGCCAGCGGCTATAGTAGTGGCACCGGGGGGCTGTTTTTT. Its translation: CASGYSSGTGGLFF.

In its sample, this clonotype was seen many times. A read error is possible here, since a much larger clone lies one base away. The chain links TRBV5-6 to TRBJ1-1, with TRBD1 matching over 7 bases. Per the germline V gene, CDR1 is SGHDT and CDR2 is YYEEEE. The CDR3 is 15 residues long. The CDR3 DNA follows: TGTGCCAGCAGCTTGGTGCGAGACAGGGACCCCCTCCGAATCTTT. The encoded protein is CASSLVRDRDPLRIF. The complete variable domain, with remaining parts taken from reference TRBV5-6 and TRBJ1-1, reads DAGVTQSPTHLIKTRGQQVTLRCSPKSGHDTVSWYQQALGQGPQFIFQYYEEEERQRGNFPDRFSGHQFPNYSSELNVNALLLGDSALYLCASSLVRDRDPLRIFGQGTRLTVV.

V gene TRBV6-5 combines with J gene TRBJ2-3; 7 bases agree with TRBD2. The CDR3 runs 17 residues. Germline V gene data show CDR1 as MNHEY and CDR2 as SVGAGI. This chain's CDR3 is CTSSKTGTIFDPGTQYF. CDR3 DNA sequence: TGTACTAGCAGTAAAACCGGGACTATCTTTGACCCTGGTACGCAGTATTTT.

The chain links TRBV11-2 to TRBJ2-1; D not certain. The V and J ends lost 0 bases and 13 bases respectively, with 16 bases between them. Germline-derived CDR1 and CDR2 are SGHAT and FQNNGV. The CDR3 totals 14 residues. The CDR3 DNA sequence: TGTGCCAGCAGCTTAGATCCGGCAGCCTCTGACCAGTTCTTC. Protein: CASSLDPAASDQFF.

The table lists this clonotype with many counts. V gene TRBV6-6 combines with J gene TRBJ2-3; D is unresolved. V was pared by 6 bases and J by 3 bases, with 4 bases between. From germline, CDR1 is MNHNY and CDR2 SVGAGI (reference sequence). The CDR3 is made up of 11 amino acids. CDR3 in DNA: TGTGCCAGCAGAGGTACAGATACGCAGTATTTT. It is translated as CASRGTDTQYF.

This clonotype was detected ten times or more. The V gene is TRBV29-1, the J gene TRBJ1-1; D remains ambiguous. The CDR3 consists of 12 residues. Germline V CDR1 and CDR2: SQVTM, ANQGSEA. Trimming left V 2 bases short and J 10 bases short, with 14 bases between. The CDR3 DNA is TGCAGCGTTGAACTCGGCCCGGCTGGAGCTTTCTTT. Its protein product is CSVELGPAGAFF.

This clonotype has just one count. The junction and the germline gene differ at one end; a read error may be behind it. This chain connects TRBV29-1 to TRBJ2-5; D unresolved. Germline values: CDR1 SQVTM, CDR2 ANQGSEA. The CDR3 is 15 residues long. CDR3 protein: CSFDGHLVSQETQHF. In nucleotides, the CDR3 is TGCAGCTTTGATGGGCATCTAGTGAGCCAAGAGACCCAGCACTTC.

CDR3 sequence: CSVCGVGLDTQYF. The CDR3 region has the DNA TGCAGCGTCTGCGGAGTGGGTTTGGATACGCAGTATTTT. The chain recombines TRBV29-1 with TRBJ2-3; no clear D. Germline V gene data show CDR1 as SQVTM and CDR2 as ANQGSEA. This CDR3 region has 13 residues. Trimming stripped 6 bases from V and 6 bases from J, with 16 bases between.

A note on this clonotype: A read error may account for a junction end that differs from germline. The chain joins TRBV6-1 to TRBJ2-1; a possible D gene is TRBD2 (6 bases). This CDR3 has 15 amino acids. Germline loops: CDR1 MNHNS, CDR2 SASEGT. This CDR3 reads CASSGREQAYNEQLF. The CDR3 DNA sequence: TGTGCCAGCAGTGGACGGGAGCAGGCCTACAATGAGCAGCTCTTC.

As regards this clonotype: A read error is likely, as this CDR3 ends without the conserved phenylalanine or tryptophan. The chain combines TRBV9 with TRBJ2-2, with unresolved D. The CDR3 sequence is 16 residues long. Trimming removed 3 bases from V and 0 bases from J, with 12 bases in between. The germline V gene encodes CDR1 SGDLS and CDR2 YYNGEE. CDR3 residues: CASSGQDTANTGELFS. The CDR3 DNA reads TGTGCCAGCAGCGGTCAAGACACCGCGAACACCGGGGAGCTGTTTTCT.

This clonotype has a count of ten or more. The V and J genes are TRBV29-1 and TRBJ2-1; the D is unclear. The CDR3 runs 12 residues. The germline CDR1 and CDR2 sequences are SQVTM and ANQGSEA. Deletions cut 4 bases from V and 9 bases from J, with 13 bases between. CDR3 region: CSVALLAPEQFF. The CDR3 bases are TGCAGCGTTGCCCTTCTGGCTCCTGAGCAGTTCTTC.

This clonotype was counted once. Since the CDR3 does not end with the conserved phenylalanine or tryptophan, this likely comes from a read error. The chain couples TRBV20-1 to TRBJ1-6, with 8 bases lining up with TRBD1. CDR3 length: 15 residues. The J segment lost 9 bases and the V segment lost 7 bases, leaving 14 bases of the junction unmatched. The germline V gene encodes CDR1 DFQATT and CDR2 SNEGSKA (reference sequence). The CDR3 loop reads CSVSPTGVGGSPLHY. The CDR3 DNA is TGCAGTGTTAGCCCGACAGGGGTTGGTGGTTCACCCCTCCACTAT.